Below, 26 T cell receptor beta chains from the same sample are listed, as sequenced in a study of response to subunit inactivated influenza vaccine listed by TCRdb under 2018. The library was produced with RT-PCR. Sequencing instrument: Illumina HiSeq 2500. TCRdb ran its own pipeline on the public reads, namely fastp trimming at Q25 and MiXCR clone calling, and kept in-frame beta chains. Every distinct CDR3 protein forms one entry, paired with its most common genes and DNA. This sample is represented by about 500,000 distinct CDR3 sequences; approximately 15% of them were singletons. Less than 4% of the sample goes to the ten largest clones. Sequencing was performed on CD4+ T cells sorted from PBMCs, taken less than 25 months after vaccination. The origin of the receptors is a man between 50 and 75 years old who received an inactivated influenza vaccine. Donor details come from another sample of the same person, matched by shared clones.

The CDR3 nucleotides read TGTGCCAGCAGCTTGGCCAGGGGTGCGGACACCGGGGAGCTGTTTTTT. Protein: CASSLARGADTGELFF. The V gene is TRBV5-4, the J gene TRBJ2-2; a weak D match, TRBD1 (6 bases). This CDR3 has 16 residues. Germline values: CDR1 SGHNT, CDR2 YYREEE (reference sequence). Trimming shortened V by 0 bases and J by 3 bases, and 12 bases separated the two germline ends.

The rearrangement links TRBV20-1 to TRBJ1-6; D may be TRBD1 (5 bases). Trimming shortened V by 0 bases and J by 7 bases, and 13 bases separated the two germline ends. The CDR3 has 15 residues. Germline V gene lookup returns CDR1 DFQATT and CDR2 SNEGSKA (reference sequence). The CDR3 region is CSARDWVGTNSPLHF. CDR3 in DNA: TGCAGTGCTAGAGATTGGGTAGGGACCAATTCACCCCTCCACTTT.

The chain is built from TRBV5-1 and TRBJ2-5, with TRBD2 matching 7 bases. Germline V gene data show CDR1 as SGHRS and CDR2 as YFSETQ. The CDR3 length is 14 residues. Trimming at V came to 2 bases and at J to 3 bases, leaving 4 bases not matched to a gene. CDR3 loop: CASSFGLGEETQYF. The DNA for the CDR3 is TGCGCCAGCAGCTTCGGACTAGGTGAAGAGACCCAGTACTTC.

This clonotype was counted between two and nine times. V gene TRBV28 combines with J gene TRBJ2-2; tentative D call: TRBD2 (7 bases). Germline CDR1 reads MDHEN; CDR2 reads SYDVKM. The CDR3 has 15 amino acids. The CDR3 bases are TGTGCAGTTGGGCCTGGGGGGGCGAGAACCGGGGAGCTGTTTTTT. Residues: CAVGPGGARTGELFF. The variable domain in full, with the rest retrieved from reference TRBV28 and TRBJ2-2, is DVKVTQSSRYLVKRTGEKVFLECVQDMDHENMFWYRQDPGLGLRLIYFSYDVKMKEKGDIPEGYSVSREKKERFSLILESASTNQTSMYLCAVGPGGARTGELFFGEGSRLTVL.

This chain joins TRBV27 and TRBJ2-1; a weak D match, TRBD1 (5 bases). Germline CDR1 reads MNHEY; CDR2 reads SMNVEV (reference sequence). The V end was cut by 4 bases, the J end by 7 bases, with 17 bases between. CDR3 size: 15 residues. The CDR3 DNA reads TGTGCCAGCAGTTCTCAGGGCAACCTACAAAATGAGCAGTTCTTC. It codes for CASSSQGNLQNEQFF.

The chain's CDR3 is CASSLESGTLYGYTF. The DNA for the CDR3 is TGTGCCAGCAGCTTAGAGTCCGGGACTCTATATGGCTACACCTTC. The V call is TRBV11-1, the J call TRBJ1-2; possible D gene TRBD1, 5 bases. The CDR3 totals 15 residues. Germline values: CDR1 SGHAT, CDR2 FQDESV (reference sequence). The V and J ends lost 1 base and 5 bases respectively, with 14 bases between them.

This clonotype was seen only a few times. V gene TRBV3-1 combines with J gene TRBJ2-1; 10 nucleotides match TRBD2. This CDR3 region has 19 residues. Germline-derived CDR1 and CDR2 are LGHDT and YNNKEL (reference sequence). Trimming removed 1 base from V and 0 bases from J; junction bases left unmatched: 9. DNA for the CDR3: TGTGCCAGCAGCCAAGGGAGGATCCTAGCGGGGGCCTCCTACAATGAGCAGTTCTTC. Translated, it gives CASSQGRILAGASYNEQFF.

The chain carries TRBV7-2 and TRBJ1-1, with 10 bases identical to TRBD1. The CDR3 has 16 amino acids. With V trimmed by 5 bases and J by 8 bases, 14 bases remained unmatched. Germline V gene sequence: CDR1 SGHTA, CDR2 FQGNSA. The CDR3 sequence: CASSRDRGRFGTEAFF. For the CDR3, the DNA is TGTGCCAGCAGCCGTGACAGGGGGCGCTTCGGTACGGAAGCTTTCTTT.

The chain has TRBV6-2 or TRBV6-3 and TRBJ2-1, with D tentatively TRBD1 (6 bases). This CDR3 spans 18 amino acids. Germline-derived CDR1 and CDR2 are MNHEY and SVGEGT. Trimming took off 0 bases at V and 0 bases at J, with 15 bases between the two ends. CDR3 residues: CASSYSIFRGSSYNEQFF. The CDR3 coding sequence is TGTGCCAGCAGTTACTCGATATTTAGGGGGAGCTCCTACAATGAGCAGTTCTTC.

This clonotype was seen repeatedly, ten times or more. The gene calls are TRBV12-3 or TRBV12-4 and TRBJ2-7; no clear D. The V end lost 6 bases, the J end lost 5 bases, and 8 bases lay between the germline ends. CDR3 length: 11 residues. The CDR3 protein is CASSSLDEQYF. The DNA of the CDR3 is TGTGCCAGCAGCTCCCTTGACGAGCAGTACTTC.

The CDR3 reads CASRSSGRISYNEQFF. Here the CDR3 DNA reads TGTGCCAGCAGGTCTAGCGGGAGGATTTCCTACAATGAGCAGTTCTTC. The chain employs TRBV25-1 and TRBJ2-1; 11 bases are shared with TRBD2. The CDR3 covers 16 residues. The germline V gene has CDR1 MGHDK and CDR2 SYGVNS. V trimming: 6 bases; J trimming: 1 base; junction bases outside the gene matches: 5.

This clonotype was found many times. CDR3: CATSKRTGELFF. The CDR3 bases are TGTGCCACCAGCAAACGCACCGGGGAGCTGTTTTTT. The chain joins TRBV15 to TRBJ2-2; D call uncertain. V lost 4 bases, J lost 4 bases, and 4 bases lay in between. This CDR3 region has 12 residues. Germline CDR1 reads LNHNV; CDR2 reads YYDKDF (reference sequence).

The genes are TRBV18 and TRBJ2-5; 10 nucleotides line up with TRBD1. This CDR3 has 14 amino acids. Trimming removed 5 bases from V and 7 bases from J; junction bases left unmatched: 7. The germline V gene encodes CDR1 KGHSH and CDR2 LQKENI. For the CDR3, the DNA is TGTGCCAGCTCAGCCGGGACAGGGGATGGGACCCAGTACTTC. Its protein is CASSAGTGDGTQYF.

The rearrangement links TRBV20-1 to TRBJ2-3; the D is unclear. CDR1 is DFQATT, CDR2 SNEGSKA, per germline (reference sequence). The CDR3 spans 15 residues. V lost 3 bases and J 0 bases, leaving 13 bases between the germline ends. The CDR3 sequence is CSARPRHGSTDTQYF. Written as DNA, the CDR3 is TGCAGTGCTAGGCCGAGGCATGGGAGCACAGATACGCAGTATTTT.

The chain combines TRBV5-1 with TRBJ2-2, with 11 bases fitting TRBD2. The CDR3 is made up of 16 amino acids. The junction had 6 bases not matched to a gene; V was cut back by 4 bases and J by 4 bases. Looked up from germline, CDR1 is SGHRS and CDR2 is YFSETQ. Written as DNA, the CDR3 is TGCGCCAGCAGCCCACAGACTAGCGGGACCACCGGGGAGCTGTTTTTT. Encoded protein: CASSPQTSGTTGELFF.

This clonotype was seen a handful of times. The genes are TRBV27 and TRBJ2-7; 8 bases map to TRBD1. This CDR3 is 15 amino acids long. Looked up from germline, CDR1 is MNHEY and CDR2 is SMNVEV (reference sequence). The junction had 13 bases not matched to a gene; V was cut back by 5 bases and J by 7 bases. The CDR3 is CASSVTGGQEGEQYF. The CDR3 DNA follows: TGTGCCAGCAGTGTCACAGGGGGGCAGGAGGGGGAGCAGTACTTC.

The genes are TRBV6-1 and TRBJ2-7; possible D gene TRBD2, 6 bases. The V and J ends lost 7 bases and 0 bases respectively, with 16 bases between them. CDR3 length: 15 amino acids. Germline V lookup: CDR1 MNHNS, CDR2 SASEGT. Written as DNA, the CDR3 is TGTGCCAGCATCAAATGGCGGGGAAGCTCCTACGAGCAGTACTTC. Translated: CASIKWRGSSYEQYF.

The chain combines TRBV4-1 with TRBJ1-4; the match to TRBD1 covers 7 bases. Germline CDR1 reads MGHRA; CDR2 reads YSYEKL. Trimming took 0 bases from V and 6 from J; bases not matched to a gene: 10. The CDR3 contains 17 residues. For the CDR3, the DNA is TGCGCCAGCAGCCAAGATTCGAGGGGGCGGGTGGATGAAAAACTGTTTTTT. It yields the protein CASSQDSRGRVDEKLFF.

This sequence joins TRBV4-3 and TRBJ1-2, with D perhaps TRBD1 (5 bases). V was trimmed by 0 bases and J by 8 bases, leaving 16 bases between them. This CDR3 spans 15 amino acids. The germline CDR1 and CDR2 sequences are LGHNA and YSLEER. The CDR3 spells CASSQDFSGDLGYTF. The CDR3 DNA sequence: TGCGCCAGCAGCCAAGATTTTTCGGGGGACTTGGGCTACACCTTC.

This clonotype has ten or more counts. V and J are TRBV3-1 and TRBJ1-6; TRBD1 aligns across 7 bases. CDR3 length: 15 amino acids. Germline assignment: CDR1 LGHDT and CDR2 YNNKEL (reference sequence). After removal of 3 bases from V and 7 bases from J, the junction contained 6 bases not matched to a gene. The CDR3: CASSHGAQGNSPLHF. The CDR3 coding sequence is TGTGCCAGCAGCCACGGGGCACAGGGGAATTCACCCCTCCACTTT.

The rearrangement uses TRBV5-5 and TRBJ1-2; D gene ambiguous. The length of the CDR3 is 12 residues. Germline assignment: CDR1 SGHKS and CDR2 YYEKEE (reference sequence). Trimming took 4 bases from V and 4 from J, leaving 8 bases between them. The CDR3 sequence is CASSAGLYGYTF. The CDR3, as DNA: TGTGCCAGCAGCGCGGGCCTCTATGGCTACACCTTC. The full variable domain, its missing parts supplied by reference TRBV5-5 and TRBJ1-2, is DAGVTQSPTHLIKTRGQQVTLRCSPISGHKSVSWYQQVLGQGPQFIFQYYEKEERGRGNFPDRFSARQFPNYSSELNVNALLLGDSALYLCASSAGLYGYTFGSGTRLTVV.

In this sample, this clonotype turned up a few times. The V call is TRBV11-2, the J call TRBJ1-2, with a weak D call TRBD1 (5 bases). Trimming removed 4 bases from V and 1 base from J, with 13 bases in between. CDR1 is SGHAT, CDR2 FQNNGV, per germline. The CDR3 spans 15 residues. The CDR3 sequence is CASSSLDSLNYGYTF. The CDR3 DNA follows: TGTGCCAGCAGCTCCCTCGACAGTCTTAACTATGGCTACACCTTC.

The rearrangement uses TRBV29-1 and TRBJ2-3; D gene ambiguous. The germline gives CDR1 SQVTM, CDR2 ANQGSEA. V lost 5 bases and J lost 7, with 19 bases in between. CDR3 length equals 14 residues. For the CDR3, the DNA is TGCAGCGTTTCCGGGCACCAACGTCGTAATACGCAGTATTTT. Translating it yields CSVSGHQRRNTQYF.

The chain employs TRBV20-1 and TRBJ2-6; D unresolved. Germline values: CDR1 DFQATT, CDR2 SNEGSKA (reference sequence). Trimming stripped 6 bases from V and 2 bases from J, with 11 bases between. This CDR3 is 14 amino acids long. The CDR3 nucleotides read TGCAGTGCCAAAAGAACTGCTGGGGCCAACGTCCTGACTTTC. This translates into CSAKRTAGANVLTF.

The chain links TRBV5-4 to TRBJ2-5; 7 positions match TRBD1. Germline CDR1 and CDR2: SGHNT and YYREEE (reference sequence). V lost 4 bases, J lost 3 bases, and 6 bases stayed unmatched. This CDR3 is built from 14 residues. CDR3 in amino acids: CASSPGTDKETQYF. As DNA, the CDR3 is TGTGCCAGCAGCCCTGGGACAGATAAAGAGACCCAGTACTTC.

The table lists this clonotype with many counts. V is TRBV4-1 and J is TRBJ1-2, with D uncertain. Between the trimmed V and J ends, which lost 3 bases and 1 base, there was a span of 9 bases. The CDR3 has 14 amino acids. CDR1 and CDR2 (germline): MGHRA, YSYEKL. CDR3 sequence (DNA): TGCGCCAGCAGCCATGAGGGTCTTAACTATGGCTACACCTTC. The encoded protein is CASSHEGLNYGYTF.